The rows below give T cell receptor beta chains drawn from one sample of a study of regulatory T cells in long-lasting Graves disease. Each CDR3 protein is one row after TCRdb ran MiXCR on the multiplex PCR reads. The sample consists of a few hundred thousand distinct CDR3 sequences, roughly 18% of them appearing once. These data also featured in a second study, about T cells in Graves' hyperthyroidism and ophthalmopathy.

The source was peripheral blood mononuclear cells (PBMCs), collected at new diagnosis, from a patient treated with antithyroid drugs. The receptors stem from a woman aged 25-40 years with Graves disease. The CDR3 runs from the conserved cysteine through the conserved F or W. A D gene is named only where the DNA matches it firmly. A clone size is listed for some rows: how often the clone was seen (once, few, many), or a class if it is expanded.

J gene,D gene,CDR3 length,clone size,V gene,CDR3 protein,CDR3 DNA
TRBJ2-7,.,15,many,TRBV6-2/TRBV6-3,CASSYPTRLVHEQYF,TGTGCCAGCAGTTACCCCACACGACTAGTTCACGAGCAGTACTTC
TRBJ2-7,TRBD2,14,many,TRBV6-1,CASRRTSLLGEQYF,TGTGCCAGCAGGAGGACTAGCCTTCTCGGCGAGCAGTACTTC
TRBJ2-1,.,12,many,TRBV7-9,CASSFDSDEQFF,TGTGCCAGCAGCTTCGACAGCGATGAGCAGTTCTTC
TRBJ1-1,.,12,many,TRBV9,CASSVGPGKAFF,TGTGCCAGCAGCGTAGGACCGGGCAAGGCTTTCTTT
TRBJ1-2,.,12,many,TRBV6-1,CASITGGYGYTF,TGTGCCAGCATAACGGGGGGGTATGGCTACACCTTC
TRBJ1-1,TRBD1,16,many,TRBV6-2/TRBV6-3,CASSYPKGQGLTEAFF,TGTGCCAGCAGTTACCCAAAGGGACAGGGGTTAACTGAAGCTTTCTTT
TRBJ1-2,.,13,many,TRBV11-2,CASSLDLGDGYTF,TGTGCCAGCAGCTTAGACCTGGGGGATGGCTACACCTTC
TRBJ1-2,.,12,many,TRBV20-1,CSATDGLYGYTF,TGCAGTGCTACGGACGGACTCTATGGCTACACCTTC
TRBJ2-7,TRBD1,16,few,TRBV12-5,CASGLVYQGARNEQYF,TGTGCTAGTGGTTTGGTATACCAGGGGGCGCGGAACGAGCAGTACTTC
TRBJ2-5,TRBD1,14,many,TRBV18,CASSPWGQGETQYF,TGTGCCAGCTCACCATGGGGACAGGGTGAGACCCAGTACTTC
TRBJ2-6,.,15,few,TRBV19,CASRTTASGANVLTF,TGTGCCAGTAGGACAACAGCCTCTGGGGCCAACGTCCTGACTTTC
TRBJ2-3,TRBD2,15,many,TRBV14,CASSHRGGHADTQYF,TGTGCCAGCAGCCACCGGGGGGGCCACGCAGATACGCAGTATTTT
TRBJ2-5,.,16,many,TRBV5-1,CASSPTGPSAGETQYF,TGCGCCAGCAGCCCGACGGGTCCTTCCGCCGGAGAGACCCAGTACTTC
TRBJ1-1,.,14,.,TRBV9,CASSVGGFGTEAFF,TGTGCCAGCAGCGTAGGTGGCTTCGGCACTGAAGCTTTCTTT
TRBJ1-1,.,11,many,TRBV6-1,CATRRQIEAFF,TGTGCCACCCGAAGACAGATTGAAGCTTTCTTT
TRBJ1-1,TRBD1,15,many,TRBV10-3,CAISYTGGKNTEAFF,TGTGCCATCAGCTACACAGGGGGCAAGAACACTGAAGCTTTCTTT
TRBJ1-5,.,12,many,TRBV19,CASTNLDQPQHF,TGTGCCAGTACCAACTTGGACCAGCCCCAGCATTTT
TRBJ2-4,.,14,many,TRBV3-1,CASSQQGSKNIQYF,TGTGCCAGCAGCCAGCAGGGTTCCAAAAACATTCAGTACTTC
TRBJ2-7,TRBD1,15,many,TRBV11-2,CASSPQGALSYEQYF,TGTGCCAGCAGCCCCCAGGGGGCTTTGTCTTACGAGCAGTACTTC
TRBJ1-1,.,12,many,TRBV10-3,CAISDRGIEAFF,TGTGCCATCAGTGATCGTGGGATTGAAGCTTTCTTT
TRBJ2-7,TRBD2,18,.,TRBV4-1,CASRRGGLAGGRSYEQYF,TGCGCCAGCAGGAGAGGGGGATTAGCGGGGGGACGGTCCTACGAGCAGTACTTC
TRBJ1-4,TRBD1,16,many,TRBV7-2,CASSLSPQGAGEKLFF,TGTGCCAGCAGCTTATCCCCACAGGGGGCGGGGGAAAAACTGTTTTTT
TRBJ2-5,.,13,many,TRBV11-3,CASSSGNQETQYF,TGTGCCAGCAGCTCAGGGAACCAAGAGACCCAGTACTTC
TRBJ2-1,TRBD2,16,.,TRBV20-1,CSAQREALFIYNEQFF,TGCAGTGCTCAGCGGGAGGCTCTATTCATCTACAATGAGCAGTTCTTC
TRBJ2-7,.,15,.,TRBV7-2,CASSLPGISSYEQYF,TGTGCCAGCAGCTTACCTGGTATTAGCTCCTACGAGCAGTACTTC
TRBJ2-7,.,14,many,TRBV5-1,CASSLAHRVYEQYF,TGCGCCAGCAGCTTGGCCCACAGGGTTTATGAGCAGTACTTC
TRBJ2-7,.,14,few,TRBV5-6,CASSLGGQRREQYF,TGTGCCAGCAGCTTGGGAGGGCAAAGGCGCGAGCAGTACTTC
TRBJ1-5,.,13,few,TRBV10-1,CASSENSNQPQHF,TGCGCCAGCAGTGAGAACAGCAATCAGCCCCAGCATTTT
TRBJ1-2,.,15,few,TRBV3-1,CASSQDTGLTGGYTF,TGTGCCAGCAGCCAGGATACAGGGCTTACGGGAGGCTACACCTTC
TRBJ1-1,TRBD1,16,many,TRBV7-8,CASSLARDRDVTEAFF,TGTGCCAGCAGCTTAGCGCGGGACAGGGACGTCACTGAAGCTTTCTTT
TRBJ1-2,.,13,many,TRBV5-1,CASSPDGLEGYTF,TGCGCCAGCAGCCCGGATGGACTTGAGGGCTACACCTTC
TRBJ2-3,TRBD2,17,.,TRBV20-1,CSARVGTSGSSTDTQYF,TGCAGTGCTAGAGTCGGGACTAGCGGTTCTTCCACAGATACGCAGTATTTT
TRBJ2-1,.,15,.,TRBV19,CASGVTADSYNEQFF,TGTGCCAGTGGCGTGACCGCCGACTCCTACAATGAGCAGTTCTTC
TRBJ2-1,TRBD2,14,.,TRBV20-1,CSASKTSGYNEQFF,TGCAGTGCTAGCAAAACTAGCGGTTACAATGAGCAGTTCTTC
TRBJ2-1,.,13,many,TRBV5-1,CASSSGQYNEQFF,TGCGCCAGCAGCTCAGGACAGTACAATGAGCAGTTCTTC
TRBJ2-7,TRBD1,17,many,TRBV14,CASSHPRGQGGTYEQYF,TGTGCCAGCAGCCACCCCAGGGGGCAGGGGGGAACCTACGAGCAGTACTTC
TRBJ2-7,TRBD2,16,many,TRBV5-1,CASSLGWRGGSYEQYF,TGCGCCAGCAGCTTGGGATGGCGGGGGGGCTCCTACGAGCAGTACTTC
TRBJ1-2,.,13,many,TRBV3-1,CASSRFPGDGYTF,TGTGCCAGCAGCCGCTTCCCTGGGGATGGCTACACCTTC
TRBJ2-7,TRBD2,17,.,TRBV11-2,CASSLTSGSHTVYEQYF,TGTGCCAGCAGCCTGACTAGCGGGAGCCACACGGTCTACGAGCAGTACTTC
TRBJ2-5,TRBD1,15,few,TRBV7-9,CASSPGTGKEETQYF,TGTGCCAGCAGCCCGGGGACAGGGAAGGAAGAGACCCAGTACTTC
TRBJ1-5,.,16,many,TRBV7-2,CASSLDLGPANQPQHF,TGTGCCAGCAGCTTAGATCTCGGGCCGGCAAATCAGCCCCAGCATTTT
TRBJ2-7,.,14,.,TRBV5-1,CASSFLGAHYEQYF,TGCGCCAGCAGCTTTCTCGGGGCACACTACGAGCAGTACTTC
TRBJ1-6,.,15,many,TRBV18,CASSPGTGGDSPLHF,TGTGCCAGCTCACCGGGGACGGGAGGGGATTCACCCCTCCACTTT
TRBJ2-5,.,15,many,TRBV5-1,CASSPLVGGQETQYF,TGCGCCAGCAGCCCACTTGTAGGGGGGCAAGAGACCCAGTACTTC
TRBJ1-5,.,15,many,TRBV5-6,CASSERGRRNQPQHF,TGTGCCAGCAGCGAGCGGGGACGTCGCAATCAGCCCCAGCATTTT
TRBJ2-3,TRBD2,15,many,TRBV20-1,CSATLTGTSLDTQYF,TGCAGTGCTACTTTAACCGGGACTAGCTTAGATACGCAGTATTTT
TRBJ2-6,.,15,few,TRBV20-1,CSARDGAAGANVLTF,TGCAGTGCTAGAGATGGAGCGGCTGGGGCCAACGTCCTGACTTTC
TRBJ2-7,.,13,many,TRBV20-1,CSADRPGDYEQYF,TGCAGTGCTGACAGGCCGGGCGATTACGAGCAGTACTTC
TRBJ1-2,.,11,many,TRBV5-1,CASSLSGGYTF,TGCGCCAGCAGCTTAAGTGGAGGCTACACCTTC
TRBJ2-1,TRBD1,13,many,TRBV7-2,CASSLGSGGEQFF,TGTGCCAGCAGCTTAGGGTCAGGGGGTGAGCAGTTCTTC
TRBJ2-7,TRBD1,14,many,TRBV5-1,CASSGQGNNYEQYF,TGCGCCAGCAGCGGACAGGGAAATAACTACGAGCAGTACTTC
TRBJ1-2,TRBD1,11,.,TRBV6-1,CASRDRSGYTF,TGTGCCAGCAGGGACAGGTCTGGCTACACCTTC
TRBJ2-7,TRBD1,15,few,TRBV20-1,CSARDGTGGTYEQYF,TGCAGTGCTAGAGATGGGACAGGGGGAACCTACGAGCAGTACTTC